This T cell receptor (beta chain) was recorded in a study of T cells after yellow fever vaccination. Per germline, CDR1 MNHEY and CDR2 SVGAGI. The CDR3 extends over 16 amino acids. Trimming removed 0 bases from V and 0 bases from J, with 11 bases in between. The TCR cDNA carried a universal primer site and UMIs from 5'RACE template switching. TCRdb reanalysed the 5' RACE reads using MiXCR and keeps one entry per CDR3 protein. This table has about 170,000 distinct CDR3 sequences, 11% appearing once. This sequence joins TRBV6-5 and TRBJ1-2; D gene ambiguous. The source is a man aged 18 to 29 who received the YFV17D yellow fever vaccine. The material was CD8+ T cells sorted from PBMCs, obtained 15 days after the yellow fever booster vaccination. The CDR3 bases are TGTGCCAGCAGTTACTCCAGGACGGTGACTAACTATGGCTACACCTTC. Translating gives CASSYSRTVTNYGYTF.